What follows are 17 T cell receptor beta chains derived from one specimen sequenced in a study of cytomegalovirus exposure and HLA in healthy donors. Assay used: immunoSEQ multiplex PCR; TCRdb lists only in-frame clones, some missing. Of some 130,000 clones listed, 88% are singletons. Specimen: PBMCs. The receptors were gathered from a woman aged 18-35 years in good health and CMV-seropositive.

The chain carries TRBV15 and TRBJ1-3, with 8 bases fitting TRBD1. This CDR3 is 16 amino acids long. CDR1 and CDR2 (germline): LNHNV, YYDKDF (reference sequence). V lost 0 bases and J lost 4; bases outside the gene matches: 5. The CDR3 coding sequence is TGTGCCACCAGCAGAGATCAGGGGGCGCGCGGAAACACCATATATTTT. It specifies CATSRDQGARGNTIYF.

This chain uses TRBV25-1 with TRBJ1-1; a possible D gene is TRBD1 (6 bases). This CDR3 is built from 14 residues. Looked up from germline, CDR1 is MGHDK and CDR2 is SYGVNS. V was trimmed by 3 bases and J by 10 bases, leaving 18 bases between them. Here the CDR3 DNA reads TGTGCCAGCAGTGATCCGGGAGGCCAGGGGCGAGCTTTCTTT. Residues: CASSDPGGQGRAFF. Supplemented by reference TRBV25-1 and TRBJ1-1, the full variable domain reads EADIYQTPRYLVIGTGKKITLECSQTMGHDKMYWYQQDPGMELHLIHYSYGVNSTEKGDLSSESTVSRIRTEHFPLTLESARPSHTSQYLCASSDPGGQGRAFFGQGTRLTVV.

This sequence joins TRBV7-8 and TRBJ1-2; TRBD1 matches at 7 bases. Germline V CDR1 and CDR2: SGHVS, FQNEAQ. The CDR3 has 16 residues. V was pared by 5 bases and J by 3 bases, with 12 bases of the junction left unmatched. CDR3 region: CASSLGQTLFDYGYTF. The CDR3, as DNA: TGTGCCAGCAGCCTGGGACAGACCCTATTTGACTATGGCTACACCTTC. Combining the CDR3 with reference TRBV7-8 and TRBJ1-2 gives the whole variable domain GAGVSQSPRYKVAKRGQDVALRCDPISGHVSLFWYQQALGQGPEFLTYFQNEAQLDKSGLPSDRFFAERPEGSVSTLKIQRTQQEDSAVYLCASSLGQTLFDYGYTFGSGTRLTVV.

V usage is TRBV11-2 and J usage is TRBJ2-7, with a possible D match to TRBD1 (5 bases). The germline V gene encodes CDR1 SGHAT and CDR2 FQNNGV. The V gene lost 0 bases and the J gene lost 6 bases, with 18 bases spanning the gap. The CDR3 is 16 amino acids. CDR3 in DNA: TGTGCCAGCAGCTTAGATGTTTCAGGGATTGCGCGCGAGCAGTACTTC. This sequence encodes CASSLDVSGIAREQYF. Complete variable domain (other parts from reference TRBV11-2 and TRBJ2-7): EAGVAQSPRYKIIEKRQSVAFWCNPISGHATLYWYQQILGQGPKLLIQFQNNGVVDDSQLPKDRFSAERLKGVDSTLKIQPAKLEDSAVYLCASSLDVSGIAREQYFGPGTRLTVT.

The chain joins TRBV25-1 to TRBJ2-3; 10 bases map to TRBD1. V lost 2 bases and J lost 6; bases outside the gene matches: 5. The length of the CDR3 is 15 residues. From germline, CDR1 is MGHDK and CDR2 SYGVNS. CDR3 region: CASSEPGQGMDTQYF. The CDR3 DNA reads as TGTGCCAGCAGTGAACCGGGACAGGGGATGGATACGCAGTATTTT.

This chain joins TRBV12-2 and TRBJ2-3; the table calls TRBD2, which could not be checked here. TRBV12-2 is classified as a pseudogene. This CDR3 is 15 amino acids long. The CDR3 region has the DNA TGTGCAAGTCGCTTAGCGGGAGCTAGCACAGATACGCAGTATTTT. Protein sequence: CASRLAGASTDTQYF.

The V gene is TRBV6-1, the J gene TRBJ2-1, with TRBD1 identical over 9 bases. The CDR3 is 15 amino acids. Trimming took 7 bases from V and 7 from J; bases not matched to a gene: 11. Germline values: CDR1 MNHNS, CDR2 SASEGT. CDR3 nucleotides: TGTGCCAGCACCCCGGGGGGACAGGGAGGAAATGAGCAGTTCTTC. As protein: CASTPGGQGGNEQFF.

The CDR3, as DNA: TGTGCCAGCAGCCCTGGGCGTTTTCAGCCCCAGCATTTT. This codes for CASSPGRFQPQHF. The rearrangement links TRBV11-3 to TRBJ1-5; no reliable D call. Germline CDR1 and CDR2: SGHNT and YENEEA. The CDR3 is 13 residues long. Trimming pared 5 bases from V and 6 bases from J, leaving 11 bases between.

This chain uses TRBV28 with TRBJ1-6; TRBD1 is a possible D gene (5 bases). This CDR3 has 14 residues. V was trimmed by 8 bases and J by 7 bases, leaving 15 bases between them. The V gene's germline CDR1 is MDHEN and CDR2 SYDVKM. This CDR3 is CASETPGANSPLHF. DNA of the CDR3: TGTGCCAGCGAGACCCCTGGGGCGAATTCACCCCTCCACTTT.

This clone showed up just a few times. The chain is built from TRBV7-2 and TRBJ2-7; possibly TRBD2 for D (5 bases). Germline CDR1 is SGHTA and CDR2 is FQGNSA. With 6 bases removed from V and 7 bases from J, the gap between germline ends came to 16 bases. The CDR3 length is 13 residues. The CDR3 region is CASRADGAREQYF. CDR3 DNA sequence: TGTGCCAGCAGAGCGGACGGAGCGAGGGAGCAGTACTTC.

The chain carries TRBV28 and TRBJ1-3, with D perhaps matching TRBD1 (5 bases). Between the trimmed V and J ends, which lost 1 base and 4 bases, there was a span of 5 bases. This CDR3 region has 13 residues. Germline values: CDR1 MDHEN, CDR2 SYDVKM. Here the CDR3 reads CASSLYRGNTIYF. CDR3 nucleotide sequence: TGTGCCAGCAGTTTATACAGGGGAAACACCATATATTTT. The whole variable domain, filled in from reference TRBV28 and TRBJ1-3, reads DVKVTQSSRYLVKRTGEKVFLECVQDMDHENMFWYRQDPGLGLRLIYFSYDVKMKEKGDIPEGYSVSREKKERFSLILESASTNQTSMYLCASSLYRGNTIYFGEGSWLTVV.

CDR3 sequence: CASSLITGADTQYF. The CDR3 bases are TGTGCCAGCAGCTTGATCACAGGGGCAGATACGCAGTATTTT. The chain carries TRBV7-2 and TRBJ2-3, with 7 bases identical to TRBD1. With 3 bases clipped from V and 4 bases from J, the junction kept 4 bases outside the gene matches. Germline CDR1 is SGHTA and CDR2 is FQGNSA. The CDR3 runs to 14 residues.

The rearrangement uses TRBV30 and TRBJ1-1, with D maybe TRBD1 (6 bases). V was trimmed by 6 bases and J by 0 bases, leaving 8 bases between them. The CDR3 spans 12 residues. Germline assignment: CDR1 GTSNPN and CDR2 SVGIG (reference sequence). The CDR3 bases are TGTGCCTGCACAGGGCTGAACACTGAAGCTTTCTTT. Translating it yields CACTGLNTEAFF.

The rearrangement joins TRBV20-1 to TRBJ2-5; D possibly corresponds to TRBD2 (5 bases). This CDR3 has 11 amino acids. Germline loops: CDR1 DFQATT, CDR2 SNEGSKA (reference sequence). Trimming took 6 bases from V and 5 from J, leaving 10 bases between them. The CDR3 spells CSARSGETQYF. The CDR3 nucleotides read TGCAGTGCCCGGTCGGGGGAGACCCAGTACTTC.

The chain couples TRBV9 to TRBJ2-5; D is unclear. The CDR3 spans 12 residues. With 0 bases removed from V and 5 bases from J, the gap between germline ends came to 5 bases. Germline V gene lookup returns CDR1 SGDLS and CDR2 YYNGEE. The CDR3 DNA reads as TGTGCCAGCAGCGTAGCTGGCGAGACCCAGTACTTC. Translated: CASSVAGETQYF.

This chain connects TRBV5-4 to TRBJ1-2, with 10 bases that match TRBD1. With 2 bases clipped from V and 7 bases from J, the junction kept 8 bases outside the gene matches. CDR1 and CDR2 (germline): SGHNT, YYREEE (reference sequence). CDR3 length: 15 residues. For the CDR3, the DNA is TGTGCCAGCAGCTTACCCGACAGGGGGCCCTCTGGCTACACCTTC. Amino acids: CASSLPDRGPSGYTF.

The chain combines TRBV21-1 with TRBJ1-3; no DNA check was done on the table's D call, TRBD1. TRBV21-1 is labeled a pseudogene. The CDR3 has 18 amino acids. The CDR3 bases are TGTGCCAGCAGCAAAGGGACGGGGGACAGGGGAACTCGGGACACCATATATTTT. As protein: CASSKGTGDRGTRDTIYF.